These T cell receptor beta chains were read from a single sample in a study of OX40 agonist ivuxolimab in advanced cancers. Clones were sequenced by immunoSEQ multiplex PCR, and TCRdb holds only the in-frame ones, with some missing. This table holds 81,000 or so clones, around nine tenths found once. The material was CD4+ or CD8+ T cells sorted from blood, obtained in a trial of the OX40 agonist ivuxolimab. The receptors shown here come from an adult with an advanced solid tumor such as melanoma, head and neck, liver or kidney cancer. Both conserved end residues are part of each CDR3. The D gene is left open where the match is weak. Clone size is stated in some rows and not others, as once, few, many or a class when expanded.

V gene	J gene	D gene	clone size	CDR3 protein	CDR3 DNA
TRBV5-1	TRBJ2-2	.	.	CASSLGTTNTGELFF	TGCGCCAGCAGCTTAGGGACAACGAACACCGGGGAGCTGTTTTTT
TRBV7-2	TRBJ2-3	.	.	CASSLALVTDTQYF	TGTGCCAGCAGCTTAGCCTTAGTCACAGATACGCAGTATTTT
TRBV7-8	TRBJ2-7	TRBD2	.	CASSGGLVGGEQYF	TGTGCCAGCAGCGGAGGACTAGTCGGAGGCGAGCAGTACTTC
TRBV5-1	TRBJ2-7	.	few	CASSYDHEQYF	TGCGCCAGCAGCTACGACCACGAGCAGTACTTC
TRBV5-4	TRBJ1-1	TRBD1	.	CASSFDRGLSTEAFF	TGTGCCAGCAGCTTCGACAGGGGGTTAAGCACTGAAGCTTTCTTT
TRBV7-8	TRBJ2-7	TRBD1	.	CASSPYRDSYEQYF	TGTGCCAGCAGCCCCTACCGGGACAGCTACGAGCAGTACTTC
TRBV28	TRBJ2-2	.	.	CASSFGGKGTGELFF	TGTGCCAGCAGTTTTGGGGGGAAAGGGACCGGGGAGCTGTTTTTT
TRBV9	TRBJ2-5	.	once	CASSVAGGPGDQYF	TGTGCCAGCAGCGTAGCTGGCGGGCCTGGAGACCAGTACTTC
TRBV5-6	TRBJ1-5	.	.	CASTDRLGNQPQHF	TGTGCCAGCACCGATCGACTAGGCAATCAGCCCCAGCATTTT
TRBV16	TRBJ2-7	.	.	CASSQEWSYEQYF	TGTGCCAGCAGCCAAGAGTGGTCCTACGAGCAGTACTTC
TRBV28	TRBJ1-5	.	.	CASSFFSRDKPQHF	TGTGCCAGCAGTTTCTTTTCCAGGGATAAGCCCCAGCATTTT
TRBV5-1	TRBJ2-7	TRBD1	.	CASSTGQGAIYEQYF	TGCGCCAGCAGCACCGGACAGGGGGCAATCTACGAGCAGTACTTC
TRBV19	TRBJ1-1	.	.	CASTYLGRKNTEAFF	TGTGCCAGTACTTATCTGGGGCGGAAGAACACTGAAGCTTTCTTT
TRBV6-6	TRBJ1-5	.	.	CASSPQGNQPQHF	TGTGCCAGCAGTCCGCAGGGAAATCAGCCCCAGCATTTT
TRBV7-2	TRBJ2-1	.	.	CASSPTSANNEQFF	TGTGCCAGCAGCCCGACAAGCGCGAACAATGAGCAGTTCTTC
TRBV5-1	TRBJ2-3	.	.	CASSPAQGGGTDTQYF	TGCGCCAGCAGCCCTGCACAGGGGGGGGGAACAGATACGCAGTATTTT
TRBV7-3	TRBJ1-3	.	.	CASSLQGSGNTIYF	TGTGCCAGCAGCCTCCAGGGCTCTGGAAACACCATATATTTT
TRBV14	TRBJ2-2	.	.	CASSPLGTGNTGELFF	TGTGCCAGCAGCCCCCTCGGGACGGGGAACACCGGGGAGCTGTTTTTT
TRBV19	TRBJ2-2	TRBD1	.	CASTMTGQTGELFF	TGTGCCAGTACTATGACAGGGCAAACCGGGGAGCTGTTTTTT
TRBV27	TRBJ2-5	.	once	CATPALQETQYF	TGTGCCACCCCAGCCCTCCAAGAGACCCAGTACTTC
TRBV4-2	TRBJ1-1	.	.	CASSQDGSRRTEAFF	TGTGCCAGCAGCCAGGATGGCTCTCGTAGGACTGAAGCTTTCTTT
TRBV5-1	TRBJ2-6	.	.	CASSSPGSGANVLTF	TGCGCCAGCAGCTCCCCGGGCTCTGGGGCCAACGTCCTGACTTTC
TRBV2	TRBJ1-4	TRBD1	many	CASAPTGSKLFF	TGTGCCAGTGCGCCGACAGGGTCAAAACTGTTTTTT
TRBV7-8	TRBJ1-5	TRBD1	medium-sized	CASSSGQGGSQPQHF	TGTGCCAGCAGCTCCGGACAGGGAGGGAGTCAGCCCCAGCATTTT
TRBV19	TRBJ1-2	.	.	CASKEGGVDYGYTF	TGTGCCAGCAAAGAAGGGGGAGTTGACTATGGCTACACCTTC
TRBV7-8	TRBJ1-2	.	.	CASSLGPSEADGYTF	TGTGCCAGCAGCTTAGGCCCCTCCGAAGCTGATGGCTACACCTTC
TRBV9	TRBJ1-5	.	.	CASSVAGELSQPQHF	TGTGCCAGCAGCGTCGCAGGGGAGCTCAGTCAGCCCCAGCATTTT
TRBV6-5	TRBJ1-1	.	.	CATGSLVGGLLF	TGTGCCACCGGTTCCCTCGTAGGAGGCTTGCTCTTT
TRBV6-5	TRBJ2-3	.	.	CASSSQLGGAYTQYF	TGTGCCAGCAGTTCGCAACTAGGGGGGGCGTATACGCAGTATTTT
TRBV29-1	TRBJ1-2	.	.	CSAEEASLGEGGYTF	TGCAGCGCCGAGGAGGCCAGCTTAGGAGAGGGAGGCTACACCTTC
TRBV5-1	TRBJ2-5	.	.	CASSLRGAEAQYF	TGCGCCAGCAGCTTACGGGGGGCGGAGGCCCAGTACTTC
TRBV14	TRBJ1-6	.	.	CASSQGRVVGPLHF	TGTGCCAGCAGCCAAGGCAGGGTGGTAGGGCCCCTCCACTTT
TRBV6-6	TRBJ1-2	.	.	CASSYGGGYGYTF	TGTGCCAGCAGTTACGGCGGGGGGTATGGCTACACCTTC
TRBV7-7	TRBJ2-5	.	.	CASRPITGLGETQYF	TGTGCCAGCAGACCGATCACGGGACTCGGGGAGACCCAGTACTTC
TRBV7-2	TRBJ2-1	.	.	CASSPPGLGRANEQFF	TGTGCCAGCAGCCCCCCCGGATTGGGACGGGCAAATGAGCAGTTCTTC
TRBV2	TRBJ1-6	.	.	CASSEQAASYNSPLHF	TGTGCCAGCAGTGAACAGGCAGCGAGCTATAATTCACCCCTCCACTTT
TRBV12-5	TRBJ1-5	.	.	CASGLGQLGNQPQHF	TGTGCTAGTGGTTTGGGGCAACTGGGGAATCAGCCCCAGCATTTT
TRBV25-1	TRBJ1-2	TRBD1	.	CAIWDSTYGYTF	TGTGCCATCTGGGACAGCACTTATGGCTACACCTTC
TRBV6-1	TRBJ2-5	.	.	CASSEASGPYETQYF	TGTGCCAGCAGTGAAGCCAGTGGGCCGTACGAGACCCAGTACTTC
TRBV6-1	TRBJ2-7	.	.	CASSDRDTEQYF	TGTGCCAGCAGTGACAGGGATACCGAGCAGTACTTC
TRBV11-2	TRBJ2-1	.	.	CASSLRLVPVYNEQFF	TGTGCCAGCAGCCTCCGACTAGTACCCGTCTACAATGAGCAGTTCTTC